This entry lists 26 T cell receptor beta chains sequenced from one sample in a study of beta chain features in type 1 diabetes. Every bit of the isolated RNA underwent reverse transcription, so sequencing read expressed TCRB transcripts. The assay was immunoSEQ multiplex PCR, and TCRdb's table has in-frame clones only and misses some. The profile covers around 260,000 clones, with approximately 25% appearing a single time and 0.012% taken by the ten largest. No antigens are known for them. General study points: Shorter TCRB CDR3s, moderately but significantly so, were found in Type 1 diabetes patients in all four CD4+ subsets.

Input material: naive CD4+ T cells from blood. The receptors originated from a woman aged 25 to 39 with type 1 diabetes.

CDR3 in DNA: TGTGCCACCAGCATGTCGGGGTTCGAGCAGTACTTC. Amino acids: CATSMSGFEQYF. The chain links TRBV15 to TRBJ2-7; tentative D call: TRBD2 (5 bases). Looked up from germline, CDR1 is LNHNV and CDR2 is YYDKDF (reference sequence). CDR3 length: 12 amino acids. Trimming removed 4 bases at V and 6 bases at J, with 10 bases between.

The CDR3 is CASSLIAGGEQYF. CDR3 bases: TGTGCCAGCAGCTTAATAGCGGGAGGCGAGCAGTACTTC. V gene TRBV7-9 combines with J gene TRBJ2-7, with 10 bases identical to TRBD2. Germline lookup yields CDR1 SEHNR and CDR2 FQNEAQ (reference sequence). The CDR3 loop spans 13 amino acids. The ends lost 2 bases at V and 6 bases at J; junction bases unmatched: 1.

This chain uses TRBV9 with TRBJ1-1; D is ambiguous. V lost 4 bases, J lost 7 bases, and 17 bases lay in between. Germline V gives CDR1 SGDLS, CDR2 YYNGEE. The CDR3 extends over 14 amino acids. The CDR3 DNA follows: TGTGCCAGCAGCCCCAGAAGAGGGTATGGTGAAGCTTTCTTT. Its translation is CASSPRRGYGEAFF.

This clone showed up just a few times. The chain uses TRBV7-9 and TRBJ2-7, with unresolved D. This CDR3 contains 14 residues. Germline V gives CDR1 SEHNR, CDR2 FQNEAQ (reference sequence). The V end lost 3 bases, the J end lost 2 bases, and 11 bases lay between the germline ends. CDR3 sequence reads: CASSFPQAPYEQYF. In DNA form, the CDR3 reads TGTGCCAGCAGCTTTCCGCAGGCTCCCTACGAGCAGTACTTC.

The rearrangement uses TRBV25-1 and TRBJ1-4; perhaps TRBD1 as D (5 bases). From germline, CDR1 is MGHDK and CDR2 SYGVNS. Trimming took 0 bases from V and 4 from J, leaving 9 bases between them. CDR3 length: 15 amino acids. Here the CDR3 reads CASSEYMGHNEKLFF. CDR3 sequence (DNA): TGTGCCAGCAGTGAATATATGGGGCATAATGAAAAACTGTTTTTT.

The CDR3 DNA follows: TGCGCCAGCAGCCAAGACGGGACAGGGGATCAGCCCCAGCATTTT. Translating it yields CASSQDGTGDQPQHF. The chain joins TRBV4-1 to TRBJ1-5; 10 nucleotides match TRBD1. After removal of 0 bases from V and 5 bases from J, the junction contained 1 base not matched to a gene. CDR1 MGHRA and CDR2 YSYEKL come from the germline V gene. The length of the CDR3 is 15 residues.

This clone was seen more than once but under ten times. V usage is TRBV30 and J usage is TRBJ1-1; TRBD1 might be the D (5 bases). This CDR3 has 14 residues. Germline-derived CDR1 and CDR2 are GTSNPN and SVGIG (reference sequence). V was cut by 4 bases and J by 3 bases, with 15 bases left in between. The CDR3 region is CAWTNLGGDTEAFF. DNA of the CDR3: TGTGCCTGGACCAACTTGGGAGGGGACACTGAAGCTTTCTTT.

CDR3 nucleotides: TGTGCCAGCAGCGAATTAGCGGCTAGCACAGATACGCAGTATTTT. Its translation is CASSELAASTDTQYF. The chain is built from TRBV7-3 and TRBJ2-3, with D tentatively TRBD2 (6 bases). Germline CDR1 is SGHTA and CDR2 is FQGTGA. The CDR3 contains 15 residues. V was clipped by 5 bases and J by 0 bases, with 12 bases between them.

The V and J genes are TRBV11-3 and TRBJ2-1; maybe TRBD2 (6 bases). Between the trimmed V and J ends, which lost 5 bases and 0 bases, there was a span of 14 bases. CDR3 length: 16 amino acids. The germline CDR1 and CDR2 sequences are SGHNT and YENEEA. The CDR3 protein is CASSERDGSSYNEQFF. The CDR3, as DNA: TGTGCCAGCAGCGAGAGGGACGGGAGCTCCTACAATGAGCAGTTCTTC.

This sequence joins TRBV5-1 and TRBJ2-1, with 7 bases matching TRBD1. Germline CDR1 is SGHRS and CDR2 is YFSETQ. Trimming at V came to 3 bases and at J to 2 bases, leaving 5 bases not matched to a gene. The CDR3 loop spans 15 amino acids. CDR3 nucleotide sequence: TGCGCCAGCAGCTACCAGACAGGGCCCTACAATGAGCAGTTCTTC. This encodes CASSYQTGPYNEQFF.

J is TRBJ1-5 and V is TRBV30, with a possible D match to TRBD1 (6 bases). The V gene lost 3 bases and the J gene lost 0 bases, with 24 bases spanning the gap. This CDR3 is built from 19 residues. CDR1 is GTSNPN and CDR2 is SVGIG in the germline V gene (reference sequence). CDR3: CAWSRKITGLIVSNQPQHF. CDR3 nucleotides: TGTGCCTGGAGCAGGAAAATCACAGGGTTAATCGTTAGCAATCAGCCCCAGCATTTT. The variable domain in full, with the rest retrieved from reference TRBV30 and TRBJ1-5, is SQTIHQWPATLVQPVGSPLSLECTVEGTSNPNLYWYRQAAGRGLQLLFYSVGIGQISSEVPQNLSASRPQDRQFILSSKKLLLSDSGFYLCAWSRKITGLIVSNQPQHFGDGTRLSIL.

The chain combines TRBV15 with TRBJ1-5, with D possibly being TRBD1 (6 bases). CDR1 is LNHNV, CDR2 YYDKDF, per germline (reference sequence). The CDR3 runs to 13 residues. Trimming stripped 0 bases from V and 15 bases from J, with 15 bases between. The CDR3 sequence: CATSREKGHFAHF. The DNA of the CDR3 is TGTGCCACCAGCAGAGAAAAGGGACACTTCGCGCATTTT. Supplemented by reference TRBV15 and TRBJ1-5, the full variable domain reads DAMVIQNPRYQVTQFGKPVTLSCSQTLNHNVMYWYQQKSSQAPKLLFHYYDKDFNNEADTPDNFQSRRPNTSFCFLDIRSPGLGDTAMYLCATSREKGHFAHFGDGTRLSIL.

Remarks on this clone: Other DNA sequences in the same sample also yield this CDR3. The chain employs TRBV4-1 and TRBJ2-7, with 15 positions matching TRBD2. This CDR3 has 16 residues. V dropped 1 base and J dropped 4; count of bases not matched to a gene: 2. Looked up from germline, CDR1 is MGHRA and CDR2 is YSYEKL. The CDR3 sequence: CASSQVGTSGRYEQYF. DNA for the CDR3: TGCGCCAGCAGCCAAGTTGGGACTAGCGGGAGGTACGAGCAGTACTTC.

This CDR3 reads CASSPQREATDTQYF. The DNA for the CDR3 is TGTGCCAGCTCACCACAGAGGGAGGCCACAGATACGCAGTATTTT. The V call is TRBV18, the J call TRBJ2-3; possibly TRBD2 for D (6 bases). The V gene lost 1 base and the J gene lost 2 bases, with 10 bases spanning the gap. Germline lookup yields CDR1 KGHSH and CDR2 LQKENI. CDR3 length: 15 amino acids.

This rearrangement joins TRBV19 to TRBJ1-5; the D gene is possibly TRBD1 (5 bases). The CDR3 is 15 amino acids. CDR1 is LNHDA and CDR2 is SQIVND in the germline V gene (reference sequence). V was cut by 5 bases and J by 5 bases, with 16 bases left in between. CDR3 in amino acids: CASSLPGQGYQPQHF. In DNA, the CDR3 is TGTGCCAGTAGTCTCCCCGGGCAGGGCTATCAGCCCCAGCATTTT.

V is TRBV5-4 and J is TRBJ2-5; D not resolved. This CDR3 is built from 14 residues. V dropped 0 bases and J dropped 3 bases, with 9 bases sitting between them. Germline V lookup: CDR1 SGHNT, CDR2 YYREEE (reference sequence). The CDR3 DNA reads TGTGCCAGCAGCTTGGGGCCCGCCAAAGAGACCCAGTACTTC. Translation: CASSLGPAKETQYF.

The sample holds a few counts of this clone. The rearrangement joins TRBV30 to TRBJ2-7; the match to TRBD1 covers 10 bases. Germline lookup yields CDR1 GTSNPN and CDR2 SVGIG (reference sequence). Trimming removed 3 bases from V and 5 bases from J; junction bases left unmatched: 7. This CDR3 is built from 14 residues. The chain's CDR3 is CAWRETGGADEQYF. The DNA for the CDR3 is TGTGCCTGGAGAGAGACAGGGGGCGCAGACGAGCAGTACTTC.

V and J are TRBV5-1 and TRBJ2-7; 7 bases agree with TRBD1. The V gene end was trimmed by 4 bases and the J gene end by 0 bases; junction bases not matched to a gene: 4. CDR1 and CDR2 (germline): SGHRS, YFSETQ. There are 14 residues in the CDR3. CDR3: CASSNGDSSYEQYF. CDR3 nucleotide sequence: TGCGCCAGCAGCAACGGGGACAGCTCCTACGAGCAGTACTTC.

The V gene is TRBV4-1, the J gene TRBJ1-2, with D hard to call. This CDR3 region has 14 residues. The germline V gene has CDR1 MGHRA and CDR2 YSYEKL. The V end lost 0 bases, the J end lost 1 base, and 6 bases lay between the germline ends. Here the CDR3 DNA reads TGCGCCAGCAGCCAAGAACACCATAACTATGGCTACACCTTC. The encoded protein is CASSQEHHNYGYTF.

This clone was observed a handful of times. The chain employs TRBV7-9 and TRBJ1-1; tentative D call: TRBD1 (6 bases). Germline CDR1 SEHNR, CDR2 FQNEAQ (reference sequence). The CDR3 is 13 amino acids. V was pared by 5 bases and J by 1 base, with 8 bases between. The DNA for the CDR3 is TGTGCCAGCAGCCAGACAGGGAACACTGAAGCTTTCTTT. Translating gives CASSQTGNTEAFF.

This clone was recorded a few times. The V gene is TRBV5-1, the J gene TRBJ2-3; 13 positions agree with TRBD2. The germline gives CDR1 SGHRS, CDR2 YFSETQ. CDR3 length: 16 residues. The junction had 1 base not matched to a gene; V was cut back by 3 bases and J by 0 bases. The CDR3 sequence is CASSWGLAGSTDTQYF. The CDR3 DNA follows: TGCGCCAGCAGCTGGGGACTAGCGGGAAGCACAGATACGCAGTATTTT.

This clone was seen more than once but under ten times. V gene TRBV7-2 combines with J gene TRBJ1-2; 10 nucleotides agree with TRBD1. Trimming took 0 bases from V and 8 from J; bases not matched to a gene: 6. From germline, CDR1 is SGHTA and CDR2 FQGNSA. This CDR3 contains 15 residues. The CDR3 region is CASSLAQTGGRGYTF. CDR3 nucleotide sequence: TGTGCCAGCAGCTTAGCACAGACAGGGGGCAGGGGCTACACCTTC.

This clone occurred a few times. The chain combines TRBV29-1 with TRBJ2-1, with D maybe TRBD2 (6 bases). The CDR3 has 12 amino acids. Germline CDR1 reads SQVTM; CDR2 reads ANQGSEA. Trimming took 5 bases from V and 13 from J, leaving 18 bases between them. CDR3 DNA sequence: TGCAGCGTTTCTCCCCCCCGGGAGAGCCAGTTCTTC. Residues: CSVSPPRESQFF.

This clone was counted only a few times. The rearrangement joins TRBV7-9 to TRBJ2-1; D is perhaps TRBD2 (6 bases). Trimming left V 8 bases short and J 2 bases short, with 10 bases between. Germline V CDR1 and CDR2: SEHNR, FQNEAQ (reference sequence). This CDR3 has 13 residues. The CDR3 loop reads CASGRGAYNEQFF. The DNA of the CDR3 is TGTGCCAGCGGTCGCGGGGCCTACAATGAGCAGTTCTTC.

The CDR3 nucleotides read TGTGCCAGCAGCAAGCGGGTTTCGAACACTGAAGCTTTCTTT. It encodes CASSKRVSNTEAFF. The V and J genes are TRBV7-2 and TRBJ1-1; D gene uncertain. V lost 5 bases and J lost 1, with 11 bases in between. This CDR3 has 14 amino acids. CDR1 is SGHTA, CDR2 FQGNSA, per germline.

The sample holds one count of this clone. The V gene is TRBV5-1, the J gene TRBJ2-7; 7 nucleotides match TRBD1. Per the germline V gene, CDR1 is SGHRS and CDR2 is YFSETQ. This CDR3 comprises 15 residues. Germline trimming cut 3 bases from V and 5 bases from J; bases unmatched to any gene: 11. The CDR3 protein is CASSSRDRRTDEQYF. DNA for the CDR3: TGCGCCAGCAGCTCCCGGGACAGAAGGACGGACGAGCAGTACTTC.